Each of the 25 T cell receptor beta chains below was sequenced from the same sample in a study of cytomegalovirus exposure and HLA in healthy donors. PCR amplification relied on 60 Vbeta primers (plus 13 Jbeta primers). Data came from immunoSEQ multiplex PCR; TCRdb stores just in-frame clones and leaves some out. The sample holds roughly 100,000 clones, approximately 72% seen once. Sample: PBMCs. The receptors shown here come from a woman aged 45-65 years in good health and CMV-seronegative.

The chain employs TRBV7-3 and TRBJ2-1; 8 bases fit TRBD1. Germline loops: CDR1 SGHTA, CDR2 FQGTGA. The CDR3 runs to 15 residues. V dropped 2 bases and J dropped 7; count of bases not matched to a gene: 7. CDR3: CASSLYLQGANEQFF. The CDR3 nucleotides read TGTGCCAGCAGCTTATATCTCCAGGGGGCAAATGAGCAGTTCTTC.

The V call is TRBV6-5, the J call TRBJ2-4; TRBD1 agrees at 9 bases. Germline loops: CDR1 MNHEY, CDR2 SVGAGI. The length of the CDR3 is 15 residues. Losses at the gene ends were 4 bases for V and 3 bases for J; bases not matched to a gene: 4. CDR3 bases: TGTGCCAGCAGTTCACAGGGGGCAGGCAAAAACATTCAGTACTTC. It is translated as CASSSQGAGKNIQYF.

The chain has TRBV11-2 and TRBJ2-7; 7 positions match TRBD1. CDR1 is SGHAT, CDR2 FQNNGV, per germline. This CDR3 is built from 14 residues. J lost 2 bases, V lost 1 base, and 2 bases had no gene match. The CDR3 sequence: CASSLVGGAYEQYF. The CDR3 coding sequence is TGTGCCAGCAGCTTAGTAGGGGGCGCCTACGAGCAGTACTTC.

This chain joins TRBV28 and TRBJ2-1, with 9 bases lining up with TRBD2. The J segment lost 3 bases and the V segment lost 2 bases, leaving 2 bases of the junction unmatched. The CDR3 loop spans 15 amino acids. In germline, CDR1 is MDHEN, CDR2 SYDVKM. In DNA, the CDR3 is TGTGCCAGCAGTTTAGCGGGAGGGTACTACAATGAGCAGTTCTTC. It yields the protein CASSLAGGYYNEQFF.

This clone has more than one count but fewer than ten. J is TRBJ1-5 and V is TRBV5-1; 9 bases agree with TRBD1. The CDR3 extends over 14 amino acids. Looked up from germline, CDR1 is SGHRS and CDR2 is YFSETQ. Trimming at V came to 4 bases and at J to 4 bases, leaving 3 bases not matched to a gene. The CDR3: CASSVGQGNQPQHF. For the CDR3, the DNA is TGCGCCAGCAGCGTGGGACAGGGTAATCAGCCCCAGCATTTT. Full variable domain (remainder filled in from reference TRBV5-1 and TRBJ1-5): KAGVTQTPRYLIKTRGQQVTLSCSPISGHRSVSWYQQTPGQGLQFLFEYFSETQRNKGNFPGRFSGRQFSNSRSEMNVSTLELGDSALYLCASSVGQGNQPQHFGDGTRLSIL.

The chain joins TRBV4-1 to TRBJ1-5, with D possibly matching TRBD1 (5 bases). CDR1 is MGHRA, CDR2 YSYEKL, per germline. The V and J ends lost 2 bases and 0 bases respectively, with 20 bases between them. CDR3 length equals 19 residues. In DNA form, the CDR3 reads TGCGCCAGCAGCCAACCCATAGCAGGGCCGTTGGTTAGCAATCAGCCCCAGCATTTT. Amino acids: CASSQPIAGPLVSNQPQHF.

This clone was counted once. The gene calls are TRBV19 and TRBJ2-5; 7 nucleotides align to TRBD2. Germline trimming cut 0 bases from V and 4 bases from J; bases unmatched to any gene: 5. The length of the CDR3 is 15 residues. In germline, CDR1 is LNHDA, CDR2 SQIVND (reference sequence). The CDR3 coding sequence is TGTGCCAGTAGTATAGATTGGCGCGGGGGAGAGACCCAGTACTTC. This sequence encodes CASSIDWRGGETQYF.

This clone turned up a few times. Written as DNA, the CDR3 is TGTGCCATCAGTACTACTCCAGGGGGCAGCGGGGAGCTGTTTTTT. This gives the protein CAISTTPGGSGELFF. This chain connects TRBV10-3 to TRBJ2-2; 8 positions match TRBD1. Germline CDR1 reads ENHRY; CDR2 reads SYGVKD. V shed 5 bases and J 7 bases; nucleotides not matched to a gene: 9. The CDR3 has 15 residues.

The CDR3 DNA follows: TGTGCCAGCCACAGCTCTGGGGCCAACGTCCTGACTTTC. This encodes CASHSSGANVLTF. V gene TRBV2 combines with J gene TRBJ2-6; D not certain. V lost 8 bases and J lost 0, with 5 bases in between. The CDR3 totals 13 residues. Germline CDR1 SNHLY, CDR2 FYNNEI.

CDR3 sequence: CASSLRGGGSSDTQYF. The CDR3 DNA is TGTGCCAGCAGCTTAAGGGGTGGAGGGTCCTCAGATACGCAGTATTTT. The V gene is TRBV7-2, the J gene TRBJ2-3, with a weak D call TRBD2 (6 bases). Trimming shortened V by 2 bases and J by 4 bases, and 16 bases separated the two germline ends. CDR3 length: 16 amino acids. The germline V gene has CDR1 SGHTA and CDR2 FQGNSA.

The CDR3 spells CASSLIGLAGPTDTQYF. In DNA form, the CDR3 reads TGTGCCAGCAGCTTAATAGGCCTAGCGGGACCCACAGATACGCAGTATTTT. The chain combines TRBV7-3 with TRBJ2-3; 9 bases map to TRBD2. With 1 base clipped from V and 2 bases from J, the junction kept 7 bases outside the gene matches. Germline values: CDR1 SGHTA, CDR2 FQGTGA. The length of the CDR3 is 17 residues. Together with reference TRBV7-3 and TRBJ2-3, the CDR3 gives the full variable domain: GAGVSQTPSNKVTEKGKYVELRCDPISGHTALYWYRQSLGQGPEFLIYFQGTGAADDSGLPNDRFFAVRPEGSVSTLKIQRTERGDSAVYLCASSLIGLAGPTDTQYFGPGTRLTVL.

The V gene is TRBV28, the J gene TRBJ1-5, with D perhaps matching TRBD1 (5 bases). Germline V gene lookup returns CDR1 MDHEN and CDR2 SYDVKM. Deletions cut 2 bases from V and 1 base from J, with 12 bases between. The CDR3 extends over 16 amino acids. In DNA, the CDR3 is TGTGCCAGCAGTTTAGTGGACATAACCAGCAATCAGCCCCAGCATTTT. Its protein product is CASSLVDITSNQPQHF. The complete variable domain, with remaining parts taken from reference TRBV28 and TRBJ1-5, reads DVKVTQSSRYLVKRTGEKVFLECVQDMDHENMFWYRQDPGLGLRLIYFSYDVKMKEKGDIPEGYSVSREKKERFSLILESASTNQTSMYLCASSLVDITSNQPQHFGDGTRLSIL.

The rearrangement links TRBV29-1 to TRBJ2-7; 7 positions agree with TRBD2. Per the germline V gene, CDR1 is SQVTM and CDR2 is ANQGSEA. Germline trimming cut 6 bases from V and 0 bases from J; bases unmatched to any gene: 2. The CDR3 is 12 amino acids. The CDR3 loop reads CSVGDYSYEQYF. The CDR3 nucleotides are TGCAGCGTGGGGGACTACTCCTACGAGCAGTACTTC.

The chain joins TRBV6-5 to TRBJ1-5; 9 bases line up with TRBD1. V shed 7 bases, J shed 1 base, and the junction held 5 bases outside the gene matches. Germline V lookup: CDR1 MNHEY, CDR2 SVGAGI. The CDR3 loop spans 15 amino acids. CDR3 DNA: TGTGCCAGCAAGCTCGGACAGGGGAGCAATCAGCCCCAGCATTTT. Its translation is CASKLGQGSNQPQHF.

This sequence joins TRBV5-1 and TRBJ2-3; 10 bases fit TRBD2. Per germline, CDR1 SGHRS and CDR2 YFSETQ. J was trimmed by 1 base and V by 5 bases; bases with no gene match: 7. The CDR3 has 16 residues. CDR3 bases: TGCGCCAGCAGTACTAGCGGGACCTTGGGCACAGATACGCAGTATTTT. Translated: CASSTSGTLGTDTQYF. The whole variable domain, filled in from reference TRBV5-1 and TRBJ2-3, reads KAGVTQTPRYLIKTRGQQVTLSCSPISGHRSVSWYQQTPGQGLQFLFEYFSETQRNKGNFPGRFSGRQFSNSRSEMNVSTLELGDSALYLCASSTSGTLGTDTQYFGPGTRLTVL.

The table lists this clone with a few counts. The chain couples TRBV2 to TRBJ2-1; 15 bases fit TRBD2. Germline CDR1 and CDR2: SNHLY and FYNNEI. J gave up 9 bases and V 6 bases, and 6 bases lay outside the gene matches. The CDR3 length is 15 residues. The CDR3 loop reads CASRGTSGRWSEQFF. DNA for the CDR3: TGTGCCAGCAGAGGGACTAGCGGGAGGTGGAGTGAGCAGTTCTTC.

J is TRBJ1-1 and V is TRBV5-1; TRBD1 is a possible D gene (5 bases). V was pared by 1 base and J by 11 bases, with 15 bases between. The CDR3 spans 13 residues. CDR1 is SGHRS, CDR2 YFSETQ, per germline. The CDR3 region has the DNA TGCGCCAGCAGCTTGACACAGGATAAGGTGGCTTTCTTT. Translation gives CASSLTQDKVAFF.

This clone was detected only once. The rearrangement uses TRBV7-2 and TRBJ1-1, with a tentative D call TRBD1 (5 bases). Germline-derived CDR1 and CDR2 are SGHTA and FQGNSA. This CDR3 has 14 amino acids. V dropped 4 bases and J dropped 4 bases, with 13 bases sitting between them. The CDR3 spells CASSSYAGPTEAFF. In DNA, the CDR3 is TGTGCCAGCAGCTCTTACGCGGGACCCACTGAAGCTTTCTTT.

In this sample, this clone turned up once. The chain has TRBV27 and TRBJ1-1; a possible D gene is TRBD1 (6 bases). The V end was cut by 3 bases, the J end by 0 bases, with 8 bases between. The CDR3 is 14 residues long. Germline V lookup: CDR1 MNHEY, CDR2 SMNVEV (reference sequence). The CDR3 nucleotides are TGTGCCAGCAGTTTGCAGGGGATGAACACTGAAGCTTTCTTT. It yields the protein CASSLQGMNTEAFF.

The rearrangement joins TRBV20-1 to TRBJ2-5; D ambiguous. The J call may be wrong; the DNA end is better matched by TRBJ2-7. The germline CDR1 and CDR2 sequences are DFQATT and SNEGSKA (reference sequence). This CDR3 is built from 11 residues. The CDR3 is CSASWAYEQYF. The CDR3, as DNA: TGCAGCGCATCATGGGCTTACGAGCAGTACTTC.

This rearrangement joins TRBV6-1 to TRBJ1-4; the match to TRBD1 covers 8 bases. This CDR3 spans 14 amino acids. J was trimmed by 8 bases and V by 3 bases; bases with no gene match: 5. Germline-derived CDR1 and CDR2 are MNHNS and SASEGT. Here the CDR3 reads CASSDSGGREKLFF. In nucleotides, the CDR3 is TGTGCCAGCAGTGATTCAGGGGGCAGGGAAAAACTGTTTTTT.

The chain has TRBV2 and TRBJ2-7, with TRBD1 matching over 12 bases. V lost 6 bases and J lost 2; bases outside the gene matches: 5. CDR3 length: 15 amino acids. Germline V lookup: CDR1 SNHLY, CDR2 FYNNEI. The CDR3 reads CASRGDRGRPYEQYF. Here the CDR3 DNA reads TGTGCCAGCAGGGGGGACAGGGGGCGACCCTACGAGCAGTACTTC.

V is TRBV28 and J is TRBJ2-1, with 13 bases fitting TRBD2. CDR3 length: 18 residues. Germline V gene data show CDR1 as MDHEN and CDR2 as SYDVKM. The junction had 13 bases not matched to a gene; V was cut back by 8 bases and J by 3 bases. CDR3 loop: CASRGGLAGQRNYNEQFF. The DNA for the CDR3 is TGTGCCAGCCGGGGGGGACTAGCGGGACAACGAAACTACAATGAGCAGTTCTTC. Full variable domain (rest looked up from reference TRBV28 and TRBJ2-1): DVKVTQSSRYLVKRTGEKVFLECVQDMDHENMFWYRQDPGLGLRLIYFSYDVKMKEKGDIPEGYSVSREKKERFSLILESASTNQTSMYLCASRGGLAGQRNYNEQFFGPGTRLTVL.

This clone was recorded a few times. V gene TRBV11-3 combines with J gene TRBJ1-3; TRBD1 matches 11 bases. There are 15 residues in the CDR3. Germline CDR1 reads SGHNT; CDR2 reads YENEEA. With 5 bases clipped from V and 6 bases from J, the junction kept 6 bases outside the gene matches. The CDR3 reads CASSRGQGAENTIYF. The CDR3 DNA is TGTGCCAGCAGCCGTGGACAGGGGGCGGAAAACACCATATATTTT. The full variable domain, completed using reference TRBV11-3 and TRBJ1-3, is EAGVVQSPRYKIIEKKQPVAFWCNPISGHNTLYWYLQNLGQGPELLIRYENEEAVDDSQLPKDRFSAERLKGVDSTLKIQPAELGDSAVYLCASSRGQGAENTIYFGEGSWLTVV.

The rearrangement uses TRBV10-3 and TRBJ1-1, with D perhaps matching TRBD1 (6 bases). The germline V gene has CDR1 ENHRY and CDR2 SYGVKD. The CDR3 covers 12 residues. The V gene lost 3 bases and the J gene lost 4 bases, with 6 bases spanning the gap. The CDR3 loop is CAISDRGTEAFF. In DNA, the CDR3 is TGTGCCATCAGTGACAGGGGCACTGAAGCTTTCTTT.